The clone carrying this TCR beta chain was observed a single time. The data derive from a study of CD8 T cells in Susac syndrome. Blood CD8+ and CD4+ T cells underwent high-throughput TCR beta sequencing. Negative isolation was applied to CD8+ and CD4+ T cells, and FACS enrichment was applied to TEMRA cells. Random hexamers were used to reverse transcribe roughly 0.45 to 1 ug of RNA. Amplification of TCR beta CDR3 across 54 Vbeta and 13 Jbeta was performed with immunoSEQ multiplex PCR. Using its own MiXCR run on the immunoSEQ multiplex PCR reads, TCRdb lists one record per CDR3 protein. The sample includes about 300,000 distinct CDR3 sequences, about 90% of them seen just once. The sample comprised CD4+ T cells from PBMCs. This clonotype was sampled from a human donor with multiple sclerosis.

The CDR3 region has the DNA TGCGCCAGCAGCCCGAGCGGGAAGGCCTACGAGCAGTACTTC. This encodes CASSPSGKAYEQYF. The chain carries TRBV5-1 and TRBJ2-7; 7 bases map to TRBD2. CDR1 is SGHRS, CDR2 YFSETQ, per germline. The CDR3 spans 14 residues. J gave up 2 bases and V 4 bases, and 6 bases lay outside the gene matches.